This T cell receptor (beta chain) was documented in a study of identical twins. Notes on the study in general: The models gave estimates that fell short of the out-of-frame TCR alpha sharing seen in monozygotic twins.

From the 5' RACE reads, TCRdb called clonotypes with MiXCR, one entry per CDR3 protein. Of about 660,000 distinct CDR3 sequences detected, under 9% appear once; the ten largest clones hold approximately 0.96%. This clonotype was detected ten times or more. Its cognate antigen is unknown. This CDR3 is built from 15 residues. V dropped 4 bases and J dropped 0; count of bases not matched to a gene: 5. CDR1 SGHRS and CDR2 YFSETQ come from the germline V gene. These records were also assigned to another study, of yellow fever vaccine responses in identical twins.

The specimen sequenced was PBMCs. The chain joins TRBV5-1 to TRBJ2-7, with 9 nucleotides matching TRBD1. The source of this sequence is a woman aged 18 to 35 in good health. The CDR3 here is CASSPQGQGSYEQYF. CDR3 DNA: TGCGCCAGCAGCCCCCAGGGACAGGGCTCCTACGAGCAGTACTTC.